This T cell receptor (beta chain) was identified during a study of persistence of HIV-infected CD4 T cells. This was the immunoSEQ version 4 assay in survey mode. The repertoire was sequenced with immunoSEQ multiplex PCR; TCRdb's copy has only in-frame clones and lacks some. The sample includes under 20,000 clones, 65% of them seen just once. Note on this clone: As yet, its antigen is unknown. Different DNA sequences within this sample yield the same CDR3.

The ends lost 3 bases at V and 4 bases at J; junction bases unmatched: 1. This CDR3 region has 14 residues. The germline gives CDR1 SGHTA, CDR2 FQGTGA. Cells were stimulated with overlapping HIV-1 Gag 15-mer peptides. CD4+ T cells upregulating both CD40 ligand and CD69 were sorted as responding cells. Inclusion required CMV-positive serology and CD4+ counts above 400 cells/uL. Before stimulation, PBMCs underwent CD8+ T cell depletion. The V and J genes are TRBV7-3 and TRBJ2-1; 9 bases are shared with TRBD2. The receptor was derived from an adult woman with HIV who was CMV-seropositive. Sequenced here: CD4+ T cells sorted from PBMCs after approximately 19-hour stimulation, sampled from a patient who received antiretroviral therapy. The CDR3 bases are TGTGCCAGCAGCTTGGGACTAGCTTACAATGAGCAGTTCTTC. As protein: CASSLGLAYNEQFF.